The T cell receptor (beta chain) under discussion was sequenced for a study of blood T cell repertoires in COVID-19. In the source study's methods: From reference gene primer amplification, estimates of nucleated cell counts were derived. The repertoire was sequenced with immunoSEQ multiplex PCR; TCRdb's copy has only in-frame clones and lacks some. V, J and clone size reflect that table, while D and trimming were determined from the DNA. The sample yields some 300,000 clones, about 85% seen once. The CDR3 loop spans 15 amino acids. Unmatched junction bases numbered 2, after V lost 3 bases and J lost 0 bases. Germline CDR1 reads MGHRA; CDR2 reads YSYEKL.

Sequenced input: peripheral blood. The TCR sequence derives from a man between 18 and 35 years old with active or convalescent COVID-19. V is TRBV4-1 and J is TRBJ2-7; 10 bases map to TRBD1. CDR3 amino acids: CASSQGQGFSYEQYF. The CDR3 bases are TGCGCCAGCAGCCAGGGACAGGGGTTCTCCTACGAGCAGTACTTC.